This is a list of T cell receptor beta chains from one sample in a study of vaccination effects on CD4 cells after COVID-19. The data were produced by immunoSEQ multiplex PCR, yet TCRdb's version contains in-frame clones alone and is incomplete. Of under 60,000 clones listed, 67% are singletons. No antigens are known for them. Sequencing was performed on CD4+ T cells from PBMCs cultured without peptide, taken before COVID-19 vaccination. All receptors come from a human donor who received a COVID-19 vaccine. CDR3s include the opening cysteine and the closing phenylalanine or tryptophan. A D gene is named only where the DNA matches it firmly. The size of a clone is reported for some rows only, either as once, few or many, or as a class for expanded clones.

DNA,CDR3,D,V,J,size
TGTGCCAGCAGGCGGGGCTCTGGAAACACCATATATTTT,CASRRGSGNTIYF,.,TRBV6-5,TRBJ1-3,.
TGCAGCGTTGAAAAGGGGGTTGGTGAAGCTTTCTTT,CSVEKGVGEAFF,.,TRBV29-1,TRBJ1-1,.
TGTGCCTGGAGTGTTTCGGGCGGTACTAACTATGGCTACACCTTC,CAWSVSGGTNYGYTF,.,TRBV30,TRBJ1-2,few
TGTGCCAGCAGCTCGAGGGGGCGGGAGACCCAGTACTTC,CASSSRGRETQYF,TRBD1,TRBV7-2,TRBJ2-5,.
TGTGCCTGGGGACAGCTTTCCTACGAGCAGTACTTC,CAWGQLSYEQYF,.,TRBV30,TRBJ2-7,.
TGTGCCAGCTCACCCCCGAGTTTAAGCCACTCTGGAAACACCATATATTTT,CASSPPSLSHSGNTIYF,.,TRBV18,TRBJ1-3,.
TGCAGCGTTGAGGAATCCTCCAATGAGCAGTTCTTC,CSVEESSNEQFF,.,TRBV29-1,TRBJ2-1,few
TGTGCCAGCAGCTTCCTCCCCCGTGGGACTAACTACAATGAGCAGTTCTTC,CASSFLPRGTNYNEQFF,TRBD2,TRBV7-2,TRBJ2-1,.
TGTGCCAGCAGCCGCCGGGACAGGGATGGCTACACCTTC,CASSRRDRDGYTF,TRBD1,TRBV7-9,TRBJ1-2,.
TGTGCCAGCAGCTTATTCGGCACCACAGATACGCAGTATTTT,CASSLFGTTDTQYF,.,TRBV7-8,TRBJ2-3,.
TGTGCCAGTAGTATCCACGGAGAGACCCAGTACTTC,CASSIHGETQYF,.,TRBV19,TRBJ2-5,once
TGCGCCAGCAGCCCGACGGGACAGGCCTACGAGCAGTACTTC,CASSPTGQAYEQYF,TRBD1,TRBV5-1,TRBJ2-7,few
TGCGCCAGCAGCCAAGAATCAGGGGGCGAGCAGTACTTC,CASSQESGGEQYF,TRBD1,TRBV4-3,TRBJ2-7,.
TGTGCCAGCAGCTTAGGACGGACTAATGAAAAACTGTTTTTT,CASSLGRTNEKLFF,.,TRBV7-8,TRBJ1-4,.